The rows below give T cell receptor beta chains drawn from one sample of a study of cytomegalovirus exposure and HLA in healthy donors. Produced via immunoSEQ multiplex PCR; TCRdb's table is partial and in-frame only. The sample carries about 160,000 clones, 95% to 97% recorded once. Sequences were obtained from PBMCs. Receptor source: a woman between 18 and 30 years old in good health and CMV-seronegative. The CDR3 runs from the conserved cysteine through the conserved F or W. The D gene is left open where the match is weak.

j_call v_call d_call cdr3_aa
TRBJ1-6 TRBV13 TRBD1 CASSHGTGQSPLHF
TRBJ2-1 TRBV6-6 TRBD1 CASSQGDRGLNEQFF
TRBJ2-1 TRBV11-2 TRBD1 CASSSGPGQGSYNEQFF
TRBJ1-5 TRBV23-1 NA CASTSTRNQPQHF
TRBJ1-4 TRBV5-6 NA CASSLGQGGEKLFF
TRBJ2-5 TRBV7-3 TRBD2 CASSLTPTSGKQETQYF
TRBJ1-6 TRBV9 TRBD1 CASSRTGDNSPLHF
TRBJ2-2 TRBV4-2 TRBD1 CASSIGQGRAGELFF
TRBJ1-1 TRBV4-1 NA CASQRGLSTEAFF
TRBJ2-7 TRBV19 TRBD1 CASTPGTGSHEQYF
TRBJ1-4 TRBV6-1 TRBD1 CASSEGLVGTASNEKLFF
TRBJ2-7 TRBV6-5 TRBD1 CASRSGTGIYEQYF
TRBJ2-3 TRBV6-4 TRBD1 CASSHTQGADTQYF
TRBJ2-5 TRBV5-6 TRBD2 CASSLMTSGGVETQYF
TRBJ2-7 TRBV9 TRBD1 CASSPWTGGSYEQYF
TRBJ1-1 TRBV7-9 TRBD1 CASSRQGGNTEAFF
TRBJ2-7 TRBV9 TRBD1 CASSPGQALYEQYF
TRBJ1-1 TRBV5-1 TRBD1 CASSAQGVGTEAFF
TRBJ2-5 TRBV10-1 TRBD1 CASRLPGQGRGLGETQYF
TRBJ2-2 TRBV29-1 TRBD2 CSVHSGGATGELFF
TRBJ2-1 TRBV10-2 TRBD2 CASSEASPAGGEQFF
TRBJ2-1 TRBV6-1 NA CASSEQIHNEQFF
TRBJ2-2 TRBV19 TRBD2 CASSRLAGTGELFF
TRBJ1-2 TRBV19 NA CASFSIRESNYGYTF
TRBJ2-7 TRBV30 TRBD1 CALFGDRGRAYEQYF
TRBJ2-2 TRBV5-6 TRBD1 CASSLVIRGTGELFF
TRBJ2-1 TRBV4-3 NA CASSQDPGESYNEQFF
TRBJ2-7 TRBV5-1 NA CASSLGGAPNYEQYF
TRBJ2-2 TRBV30 TRBD1 CAVGQSNTGELFF
TRBJ2-1 TRBV7-3 NA CASSEGGALSNEQFF
TRBJ1-5 TRBV19 NA CASSGRGDSNQPQHF
TRBJ1-2 TRBV4-1 NA CASSQGTAQGKFNYGYTF
TRBJ2-5 TRBV4-1 NA CASSQDWRYQETQYF
TRBJ1-1 TRBV5-8 NA CASSLGHLNTEAFF
TRBJ2-7 TRBV4-2 TRBD2 CASSQEQRGGYEQYF
TRBJ2-3 TRBV5-4 TRBD2 CASSLALAGGITDTQYF
TRBJ2-2 TRBV27 NA CASSLGLLNTGELFF
TRBJ2-5 TRBV7-8 TRBD2 CASSPWTSGQETQYF
TRBJ2-3 TRBV6-4 TRBD2 CASSDFGGLASDTQYF
TRBJ1-5 TRBV7-2 NA CASTQTVGNQPQHF
TRBJ1-5 TRBV4-1 TRBD1 CASSPRQGVGLNQPQHF
TRBJ1-4 TRBV27 NA CASSLGGNGELFF
TRBJ2-1 TRBV11-3 TRBD2 CASSPTGGLYNEQFF
TRBJ2-3 TRBV27 TRBD2 CASRKREGRGTDTQYF
TRBJ2-7 TRBV19 TRBD1 CASKGTGVNEQYF
TRBJ1-5 TRBV5-6 NA CASSLRTGNSNQPQHF
TRBJ1-1 TRBV5-4 NA CASSSKGGSMNTEAFF
TRBJ2-3 TRBV15 TRBD1 CATSERTGGTDTQYF
TRBJ1-4 TRBV19 TRBD1 CASSTRDRGRGNEKLFF
TRBJ2-2 TRBV28 TRBD2 CASSPFRTSGGANTGELFF
TRBJ1-3 TRBV28 NA CASRLSRAGGNTIYF
TRBJ1-2 TRBV6-5 TRBD1 CASSYGGQGDYGYTF
TRBJ2-2 TRBV5-1 NA CASSSPRGNTGELFF
TRBJ2-5 TRBV5-1 NA CASSFGQQETQYF
TRBJ2-1 TRBV4-1 NA CASSPTPSASSYNEQFF
TRBJ2-5 TRBV7-9 NA CASRINQETQYF
TRBJ2-7 TRBV5-6 NA CASSLGGLLGSYEQYF
TRBJ2-5 TRBV15 NA CATSRPGHFNQETQYF
TRBJ2-7 TRBV18 TRBD1 CASSPGQGKEYEQYF